What follows are 7 T cell receptor beta chains derived from one specimen sequenced in a study of molecular identifiers for immune sequencing clone quantification. TCRdb fed the PCR reads into MiXCR, producing one record per CDR3 protein. The sample lists about 640,000 distinct CDR3 sequences, 15% to 20% occurring once. The sample was naive CD8+ T cells from blood, with Jurkat cell RNA spiked in. Subset meaning: FACS-sorted CD8+CD4-CCR7+CD45RA+ naive T cells. These receptors came from a human donor in good health. Some libraries in this study had Jurkat cell RNA spiked in.

This clonotype was seen ten or more times. The J gene is TRBJ2-1, the V gene TRBV30; D remains unclear. CDR3 size: 12 residues. Trimming stripped 0 bases from V and 14 bases from J, with 14 bases between. The germline gives CDR1 GTSNPN, CDR2 SVGIG (reference sequence). The CDR3 nucleotides read TGTGCCTGGAGTGTTGTGGGCCCGGAAGAGTTCTTC. It encodes CAWSVVGPEEFF.

This clonotype has a handful of counts. The chain recombines TRBV5-4 with TRBJ2-7; possible D gene TRBD1, 6 bases. The CDR3 is 14 amino acids. V lost 2 bases, J lost 2 bases, and 11 bases lay in between. The V gene's germline CDR1 is SGHNT and CDR2 YYREEE (reference sequence). CDR3 sequence reads: CASSFSTGTYEQYF. CDR3 bases: TGTGCCAGCAGCTTCTCCACAGGGACCTACGAGCAGTACTTC. The variable domain in full, with the rest retrieved from reference TRBV5-4 and TRBJ2-7, is ETGVTQSPTHLIKTRGQQVTLRCSSQSGHNTVSWYQQALGQGPQFIFQYYREEENGRGNFPPRFSGLQFPNYSSELNVNALELDDSALYLCASSFSTGTYEQYFGPGTRLTVT.

This clonotype was counted a single time. J is TRBJ1-1 and V is TRBV20-1; D remains ambiguous. The germline CDR1 and CDR2 sequences are DFQATT and SNEGSKA (reference sequence). V dropped 6 bases and J dropped 0 bases, with 17 bases sitting between them. The CDR3 extends over 15 amino acids. DNA for the CDR3: TGCAGTGCGGTTCCCAAACAGTCTATGAACACTGAAGCTTTCTTT. Its protein is CSAVPKQSMNTEAFF.

This clonotype was picked up many times. The chain is built from TRBV25-1 and TRBJ2-3, with 12 bases identical to TRBD2. The ends lost 4 bases at V and 0 bases at J; junction bases unmatched: 5. Germline V gives CDR1 MGHDK, CDR2 SYGVNS. The CDR3 has 17 amino acids. CDR3 in DNA: TGTGCCAGCAGTGGGACTAGCGGGGAGAAGAGCACAGATACGCAGTATTTT. As protein: CASSGTSGEKSTDTQYF.

Notes on this clonotype: A read error is possible here, since a much larger clone lies one base away. The CDR3 carries no conserved terminal phenylalanine or tryptophan, so it likely arises from a read error. V is TRBV6-5 and J is TRBJ2-7; 8 nucleotides align to TRBD1. V gave up 6 bases and J gave up 1 base; unmatched junction bases: 8. The CDR3 is 15 amino acids. The germline CDR1 and CDR2 sequences are MNHEY and SVGAGI. Here the CDR3 reads CASRKTGEASYEQYS. The CDR3 bases are TGTGCCAGCAGGAAGACAGGGGAGGCATCCTACGAGCAGTACTCC.

The V gene is TRBV4-3, the J gene TRBJ2-7; a weak D match, TRBD1 (6 bases). CDR1 LGHNA and CDR2 YSLEER come from the germline V gene. This CDR3 comprises 16 residues. The ends were cut back, 0 bases at V and 2 bases at J, with 14 bases in the middle. The CDR3 region has the DNA TGCGCCAGCAGCCAAGATACAGGGAGAACGGCCTACGAGCAGTACTTC. Its protein is CASSQDTGRTAYEQYF.

In this sample, this clonotype turned up many times. The CDR3 reads CASSNSNTEAFF. The CDR3 DNA is TGTGCCAGCAGCAACTCTAACACTGAAGCTTTCTTT. The rearrangement links TRBV6-1 to TRBJ1-1; the D is unclear. Germline V gives CDR1 MNHNS, CDR2 SASEGT. Trimming stripped 6 bases from V and 2 bases from J, with 7 bases between. The CDR3 has 12 residues.